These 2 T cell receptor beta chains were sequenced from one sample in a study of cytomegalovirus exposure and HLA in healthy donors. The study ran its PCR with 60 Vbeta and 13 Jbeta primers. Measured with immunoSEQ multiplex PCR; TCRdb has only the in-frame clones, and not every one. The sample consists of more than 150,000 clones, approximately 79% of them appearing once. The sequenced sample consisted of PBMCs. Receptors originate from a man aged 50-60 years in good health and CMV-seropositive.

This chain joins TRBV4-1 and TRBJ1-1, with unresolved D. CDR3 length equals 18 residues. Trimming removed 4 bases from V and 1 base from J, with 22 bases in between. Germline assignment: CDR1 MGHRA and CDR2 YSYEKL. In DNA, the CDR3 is TGCGCCAGCAGCCGCAATTCGGGAGGAGACCCGAAGAACACTGAAGCTTTCTTT. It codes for CASSRNSGGDPKNTEAFF.

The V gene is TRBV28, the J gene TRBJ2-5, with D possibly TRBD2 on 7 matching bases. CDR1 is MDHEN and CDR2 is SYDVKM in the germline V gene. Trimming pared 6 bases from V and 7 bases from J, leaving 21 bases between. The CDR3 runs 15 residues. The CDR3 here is CASRPSGGGFGTQYF. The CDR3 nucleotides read TGTGCCAGCAGGCCTAGCGGAGGGGGTTTCGGGACCCAGTACTTC.